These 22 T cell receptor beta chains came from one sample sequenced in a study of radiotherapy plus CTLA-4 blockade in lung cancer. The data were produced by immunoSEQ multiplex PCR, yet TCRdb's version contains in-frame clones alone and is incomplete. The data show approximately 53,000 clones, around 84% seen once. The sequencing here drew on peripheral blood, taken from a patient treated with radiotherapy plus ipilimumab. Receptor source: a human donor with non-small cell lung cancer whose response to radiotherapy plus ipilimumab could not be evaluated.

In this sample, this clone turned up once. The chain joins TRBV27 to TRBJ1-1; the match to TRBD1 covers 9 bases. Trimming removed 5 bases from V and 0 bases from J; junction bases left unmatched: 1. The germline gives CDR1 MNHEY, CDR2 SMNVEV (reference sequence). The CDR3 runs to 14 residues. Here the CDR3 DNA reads TGTGCCAGCAGTGGACAGGGGATGAACACTGAAGCTTTCTTT. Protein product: CASSGQGMNTEAFF.

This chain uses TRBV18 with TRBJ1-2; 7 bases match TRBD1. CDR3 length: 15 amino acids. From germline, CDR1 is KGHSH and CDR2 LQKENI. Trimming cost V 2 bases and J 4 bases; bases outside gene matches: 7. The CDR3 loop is CASSPSAGGLYGYTF. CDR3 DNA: TGTGCCAGCTCACCATCGGCAGGGGGACTCTATGGCTACACCTTC.

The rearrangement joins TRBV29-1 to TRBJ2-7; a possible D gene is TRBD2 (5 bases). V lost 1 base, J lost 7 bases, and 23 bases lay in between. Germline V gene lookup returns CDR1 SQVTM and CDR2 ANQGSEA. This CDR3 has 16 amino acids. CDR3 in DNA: TGCAGCGTTGAAGGTCTAAAACTAGACGGGTCGGGAGAGCAGTACTTC. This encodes CSVEGLKLDGSGEQYF.

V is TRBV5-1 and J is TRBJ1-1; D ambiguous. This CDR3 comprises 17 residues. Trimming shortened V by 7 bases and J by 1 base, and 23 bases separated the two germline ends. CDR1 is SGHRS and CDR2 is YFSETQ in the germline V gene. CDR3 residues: CASSPRGFGFGNTEAFF. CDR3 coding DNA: TGCGCCAGCTCCCCCCGGGGATTCGGGTTCGGGAACACTGAAGCTTTCTTT.

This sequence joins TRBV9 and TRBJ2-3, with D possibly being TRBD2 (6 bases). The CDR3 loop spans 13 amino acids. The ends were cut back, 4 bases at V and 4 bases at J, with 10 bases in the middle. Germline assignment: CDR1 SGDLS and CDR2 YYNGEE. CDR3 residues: CASSLPGADTQYF. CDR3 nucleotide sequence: TGTGCCAGCAGCCTTCCGGGGGCAGATACGCAGTATTTT.

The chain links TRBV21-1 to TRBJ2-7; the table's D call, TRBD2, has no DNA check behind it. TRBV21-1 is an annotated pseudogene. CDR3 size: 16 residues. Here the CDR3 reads CASSKVQSTSGYEQYF. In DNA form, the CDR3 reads TGTGCCAGCAGCAAAGTACAGTCGACGTCGGGATACGAGCAGTACTTC.

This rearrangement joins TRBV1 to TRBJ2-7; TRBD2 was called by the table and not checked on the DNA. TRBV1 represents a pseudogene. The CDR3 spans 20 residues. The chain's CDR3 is CTSSQVPPYRGARATYEQYF. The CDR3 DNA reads TGCACCAGCAGCCAAGTACCCCCGTATCGGGGGGCGCGGGCTACCTACGAGCAGTACTTC.

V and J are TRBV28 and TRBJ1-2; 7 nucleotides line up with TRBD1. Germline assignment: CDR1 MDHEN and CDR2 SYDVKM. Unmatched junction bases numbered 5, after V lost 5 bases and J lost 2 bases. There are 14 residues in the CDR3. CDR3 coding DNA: TGTGCCAGCAGTCCCCCGACAGGGAACTATGGCTACACCTTC. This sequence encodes CASSPPTGNYGYTF.

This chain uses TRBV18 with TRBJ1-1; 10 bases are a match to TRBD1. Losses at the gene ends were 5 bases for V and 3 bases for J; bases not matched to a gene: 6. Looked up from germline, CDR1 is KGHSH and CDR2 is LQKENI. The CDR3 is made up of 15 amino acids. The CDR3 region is CASSFGQGGDTEAFF. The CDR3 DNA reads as TGTGCCAGCTCATTCGGACAGGGGGGGGACACTGAAGCTTTCTTT. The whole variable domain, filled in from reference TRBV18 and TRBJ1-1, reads NAGVMQNPRHLVRRRGQEARLRCSPMKGHSHVYWYRQLPEEGLKFMVYLQKENIIDESGMPKERFSAEFPKEGPSILRIQQVVRGDSAAYFCASSFGQGGDTEAFFGQGTRLTVV.

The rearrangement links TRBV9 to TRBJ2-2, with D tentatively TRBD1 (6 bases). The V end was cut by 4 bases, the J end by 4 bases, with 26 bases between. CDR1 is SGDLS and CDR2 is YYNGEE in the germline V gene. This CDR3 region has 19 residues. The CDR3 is CASSSQQQGTIGPTGELFF. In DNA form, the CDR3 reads TGTGCCAGCAGCTCCCAACAGCAGGGGACAATAGGACCCACCGGGGAGCTGTTTTTT.

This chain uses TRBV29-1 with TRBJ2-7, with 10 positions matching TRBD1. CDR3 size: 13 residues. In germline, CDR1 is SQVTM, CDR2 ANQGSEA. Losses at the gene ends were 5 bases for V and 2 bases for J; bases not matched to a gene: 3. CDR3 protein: CSVTGQGPYEQYF. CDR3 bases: TGCAGCGTTACGGGACAGGGGCCCTACGAGCAGTACTTC.

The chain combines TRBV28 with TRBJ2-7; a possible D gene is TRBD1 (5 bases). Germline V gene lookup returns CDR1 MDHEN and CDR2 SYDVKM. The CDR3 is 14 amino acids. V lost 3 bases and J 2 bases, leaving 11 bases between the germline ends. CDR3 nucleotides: TGTGCCAGCAGTTTCTCGGACACCACCTACGAGCAGTACTTC. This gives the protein CASSFSDTTYEQYF.

The DNA for the CDR3 is TGTGCCAGCAGACACCCGCAGGCTTATACGCAGTATTTT. Translated: CASRHPQAYTQYF. The chain joins TRBV11-2 to TRBJ2-3; D is undetermined. CDR3 length: 13 residues. With 6 bases removed from V and 7 bases from J, the gap between germline ends came to 14 bases. The germline V gene encodes CDR1 SGHAT and CDR2 FQNNGV.

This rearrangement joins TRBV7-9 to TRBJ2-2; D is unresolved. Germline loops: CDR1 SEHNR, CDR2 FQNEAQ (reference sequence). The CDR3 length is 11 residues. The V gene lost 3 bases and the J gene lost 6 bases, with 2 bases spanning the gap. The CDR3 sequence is CASSFAGELFF. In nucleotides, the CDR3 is TGTGCCAGCAGCTTCGCCGGGGAGCTGTTTTTT.

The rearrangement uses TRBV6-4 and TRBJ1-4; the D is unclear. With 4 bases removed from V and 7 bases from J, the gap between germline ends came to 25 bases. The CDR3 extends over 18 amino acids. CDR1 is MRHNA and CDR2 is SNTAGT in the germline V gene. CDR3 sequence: CASSARIRRTEAGEKLFF. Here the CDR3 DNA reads TGTGCCAGCAGTGCGAGGATCCGACGGACTGAGGCGGGTGAAAAACTGTTTTTT.

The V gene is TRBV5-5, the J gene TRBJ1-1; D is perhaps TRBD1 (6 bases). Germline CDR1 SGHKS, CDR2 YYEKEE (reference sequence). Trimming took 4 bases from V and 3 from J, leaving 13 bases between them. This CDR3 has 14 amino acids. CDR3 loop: CASSPPNRDTEAFF. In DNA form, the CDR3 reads TGTGCCAGCAGCCCCCCCAACAGGGACACTGAAGCTTTCTTT.

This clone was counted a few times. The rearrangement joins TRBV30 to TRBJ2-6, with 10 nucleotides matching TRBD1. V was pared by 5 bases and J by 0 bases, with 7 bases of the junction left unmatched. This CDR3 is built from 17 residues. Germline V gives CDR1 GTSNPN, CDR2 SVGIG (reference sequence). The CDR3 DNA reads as TGTGCCTGGGAGCCCGGGACAGGGGTCTCTGGGGCCAACGTCCTGACTTTC. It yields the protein CAWEPGTGVSGANVLTF.

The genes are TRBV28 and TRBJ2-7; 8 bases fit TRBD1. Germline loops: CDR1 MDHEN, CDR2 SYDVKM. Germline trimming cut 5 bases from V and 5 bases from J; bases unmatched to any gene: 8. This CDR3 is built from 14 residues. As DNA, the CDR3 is TGTGCCAGCAGTGGACAGGGAATATTCCACGAGCAGTACTTC. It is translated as CASSGQGIFHEQYF.

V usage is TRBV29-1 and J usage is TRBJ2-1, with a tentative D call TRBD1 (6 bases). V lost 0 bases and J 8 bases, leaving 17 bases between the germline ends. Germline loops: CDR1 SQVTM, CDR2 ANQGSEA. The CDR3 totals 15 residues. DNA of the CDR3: TGCAGCGTTGAAGATCGTCGTCAGGGGTGGGATGAGCAGTTCTTC. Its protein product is CSVEDRRQGWDEQFF.

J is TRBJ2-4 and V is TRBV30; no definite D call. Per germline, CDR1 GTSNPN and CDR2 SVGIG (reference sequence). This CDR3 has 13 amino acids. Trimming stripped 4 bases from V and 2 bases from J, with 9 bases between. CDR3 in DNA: TGTGCCTGGATCGGCGGCACCAAAAACATTCAGTACTTC. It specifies CAWIGGTKNIQYF.

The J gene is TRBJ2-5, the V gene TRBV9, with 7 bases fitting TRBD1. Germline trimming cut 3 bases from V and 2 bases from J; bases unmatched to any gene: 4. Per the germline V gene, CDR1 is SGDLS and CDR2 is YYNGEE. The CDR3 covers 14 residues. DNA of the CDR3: TGTGCCAGCAGCGCAGGGGGACAGCAAGAGACCCAGTACTTC. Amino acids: CASSAGGQQETQYF. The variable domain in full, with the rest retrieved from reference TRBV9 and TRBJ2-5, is DSGVTQTPKHLITATGQRVTLRCSPRSGDLSVYWYQQSLDQGLQFLIQYYNGEERAKGNILERFSAQQFPDLHSELNLSSLELGDSALYFCASSAGGQQETQYFGPGTRLLVL.

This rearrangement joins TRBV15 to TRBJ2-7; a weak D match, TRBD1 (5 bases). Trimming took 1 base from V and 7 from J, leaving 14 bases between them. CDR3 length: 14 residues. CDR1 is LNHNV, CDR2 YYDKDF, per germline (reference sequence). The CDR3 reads CATSRGDSLWEQYF. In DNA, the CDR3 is TGTGCCACCAGCAGAGGTGACAGCCTTTGGGAGCAGTACTTC.